This TCR beta chain derives from a study of follicular helper T cells after annual influenza vaccination. Study-level background: For some subjects, blood spans the 2013-2014, 2014-2015 and 2015-2016 annual vaccinations.

Sequencing of TCRB used Survey level resolution. The table came from immunoSEQ multiplex PCR; TCRdb's copy has only in-frame clones and leaves some out. The sample lists around 6,500 clones, roughly four fifths occurring once. Study-wide findings and caveats: Recurrent ICOS+CD38+ cTfh clonotypes included tetramer and AIM influenza-specific ones.

In the case of this clone: Antigen specificity is unknown.

Noted time point: 2015-2016 season, pre-vaccination. Each time point used about 35 to 100 mL of blood. The germline CDR1 and CDR2 sequences are MNHNS and SASEGT. This CDR3 is built from 12 residues. V was cut by 6 bases and J by 14 bases, with 19 bases left in between. The rearrangement links TRBV6-1 to TRBJ1-1, with TRBD1 as a possible D gene (5 bases). The receptor comes from an adult who received the influenza vaccine. Sequencing was performed on CXCR5- memory CD4+ T cells sorted from blood, taken on the day of influenza vaccination. CDR3 loop: CASRSPGTEPFF. In DNA form, the CDR3 reads TGTGCCAGCAGAAGTCCCGGGACCGAGCCCTTCTTT.